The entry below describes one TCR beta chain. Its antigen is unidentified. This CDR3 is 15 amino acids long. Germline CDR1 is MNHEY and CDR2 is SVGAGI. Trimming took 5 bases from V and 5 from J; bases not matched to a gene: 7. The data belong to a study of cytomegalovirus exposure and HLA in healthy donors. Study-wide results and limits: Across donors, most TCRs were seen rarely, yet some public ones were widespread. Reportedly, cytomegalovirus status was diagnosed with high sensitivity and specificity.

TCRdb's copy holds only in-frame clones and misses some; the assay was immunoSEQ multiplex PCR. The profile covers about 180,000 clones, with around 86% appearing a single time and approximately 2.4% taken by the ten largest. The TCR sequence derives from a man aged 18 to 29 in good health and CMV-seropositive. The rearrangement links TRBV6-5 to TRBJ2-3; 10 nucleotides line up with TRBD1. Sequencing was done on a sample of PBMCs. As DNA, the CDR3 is TGTGCCAGCAGTGGGGGGACAGGGGAAGTAGATACGCAGTATTTT. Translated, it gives CASSGGTGEVDTQYF.